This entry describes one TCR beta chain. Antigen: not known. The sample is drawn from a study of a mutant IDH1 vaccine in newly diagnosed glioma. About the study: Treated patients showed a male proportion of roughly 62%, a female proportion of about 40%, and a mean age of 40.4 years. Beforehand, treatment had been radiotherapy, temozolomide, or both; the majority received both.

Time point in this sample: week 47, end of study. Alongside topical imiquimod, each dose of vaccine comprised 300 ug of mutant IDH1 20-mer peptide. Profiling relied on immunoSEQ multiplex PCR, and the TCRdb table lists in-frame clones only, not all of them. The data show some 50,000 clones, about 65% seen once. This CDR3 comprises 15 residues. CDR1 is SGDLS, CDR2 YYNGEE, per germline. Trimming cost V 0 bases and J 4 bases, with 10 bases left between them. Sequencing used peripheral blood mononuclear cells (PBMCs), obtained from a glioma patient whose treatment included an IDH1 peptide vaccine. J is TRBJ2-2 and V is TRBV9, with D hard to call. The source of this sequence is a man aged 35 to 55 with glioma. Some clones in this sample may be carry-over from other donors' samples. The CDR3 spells CASSVDLRITGELFF. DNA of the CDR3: TGTGCCAGCAGCGTAGATCTTCGGATCACCGGGGAGCTGTTTTTT.